The rows below give T cell receptor beta chains drawn from one sample of a study of blood T cell repertoires in COVID-19. Data came from immunoSEQ multiplex PCR; TCRdb stores just in-frame clones and leaves some out. Of about 190,000 clones in the sample, 70% to 85% were seen once. The sequenced sample was peripheral blood. These receptors all stem from a woman between 50 and 59 years old with acute or convalescent COVID-19. CDR3s include the opening cysteine and the closing phenylalanine or tryptophan.

TRBV15	TRBJ1-5	CATSRDPEIGGEAQHF
TRBV2	TRBJ2-7	CASRSGEQYF
TRBV24-1	TRBJ2-2	CATSDPGQGNTGELFF
TRBV14	TRBJ2-1	CASSPREERGHGQFF
TRBV18	TRBJ2-2	CASSLQSGRAGELFF
TRBV23-1	TRBJ1-4	CASSQIFLPTGNEKLFF
TRBV30	TRBJ2-1	CAWRRGGGSYNEQFF
TRBV30	TRBJ1-4	CAWSTLTATNEKLFF
TRBV4-2	TRBJ2-7	CASSQGQDTTYEQYF
TRBV4-3	TRBJ1-4	CASSHTGKLFF
TRBV11-2	TRBJ1-6	CASSLVGGPITGVTLHF
TRBV3-1/TRBV3-2	TRBJ1-5	CASSQRGGPGGHQPQHF
TRBV9	TRBJ2-1	CASSVGGTGKNNEQFF
TRBV6-5	TRBJ1-1	CASRDPTGGGTEAFF
TRBV11-3	TRBJ2-3	CASSTGTSGGADTQYF
TRBV5-1	TRBJ2-2	CASSPPGQGATGELFF
TRBV5-1	TRBJ2-2	CASSLGAGTISNTGELFF
TRBV7-2	TRBJ1-2	CASSTGQGNYGYTF
TRBV2	TRBJ2-3	CASSVVRTDTQYF
TRBV2	TRBJ1-2	CASMEDSNYGYTF
TRBV18	TRBJ1-1	CASSPAAGGYTEAFF
TRBV30	TRBJ1-2	CAWSGDREGYTF
TRBV28	TRBJ2-5	CASSASRGWQETQYF
TRBV7-2	TRBJ2-3	CASSLGLAADTQYF
TRBV5-5	TRBJ1-1	CASSSMDRGRTNTEAFF
TRBV27	TRBJ2-7	CVSRSGGSYEQYF
TRBV25-1	TRBJ1-3	CASSPGGSSGNTIYF
TRBV19	TRBJ2-1	CASSMGLNSGSFDEQFF
TRBV28	TRBJ2-1	CASSLSPLKTSRFF
TRBV7-2	TRBJ2-1	CASSARSASSYNEQFF
TRBV6-2/TRBV6-3	TRBJ1-1	CASSYSSPEAFF
TRBV3-1/TRBV3-2	TRBJ1-1	CASSRLDSPEAFF
TRBV28	TRBJ2-7	CASSSGQGPYEQYF
TRBV24-1	TRBJ1-2	CATSDPTGADYGYTF
TRBV28	TRBJ2-7	CASSWVSGRAYEQYF
TRBV27	TRBJ2-5	CASRRGGPKETQYF
TRBV7-2	TRBJ2-7	CASSLAPGGKTGEQYF
TRBV6-6	TRBJ2-3	CASTFGGQGTDTQYF
TRBV4-1	TRBJ2-1	CASSQDVGEGNEQFF
TRBV9	TRBJ1-3	CASSPLTGTGNTIYF
TRBV27	TRBJ2-7	CASSFPQGKSEQYF
TRBV20-1	TRBJ1-2	CSARAGGYTF
TRBV6-5	TRBJ2-7	CASKRSGSYEQYF
TRBV19	TRBJ2-5	CASSILAGVGETQYF
TRBV7-8	TRBJ2-7	CASSFNYLGGPSSF
TRBV9	TRBJ2-7	CASSTRAGTGVKDEQYF